This TCR beta chain comes out of a study of beta chain features in type 1 diabetes. Sequencing targeted expressed TCRB transcripts, as all isolated RNA had been reverse transcribed. Sequenced naive, central memory and regulatory T cell samples produced an average of about 3.6 million reads. The table came from immunoSEQ multiplex PCR; TCRdb's copy has only in-frame clones and leaves some out. Of a few hundred thousand clones in the sample, around a tenth were seen once. Study findings and constraints: Researchers reported that naive, central memory and Treg TCRB repertoires appeared more similar in patients than in healthy donors. Type 1 diabetes patients showed fewer insertions and more deletions at VDJ junctions. In every one of the four CD4+ subsets, TCRB CDR3s were moderately but significantly shorter in Type 1 diabetes patients.

This clone has only a few counts. The antigen is not known. CD4+ naive, central memory, regulatory and stem cell-like memory subsets were isolated by sorting on CD45RO/CCR7/CD25/CD127/CD95/CD27. The CDR3 has 13 amino acids. V lost 4 bases, J lost 10 bases, and 14 bases lay in between. Germline V CDR1 and CDR2: LNHDA, SQIVND (reference sequence). This chain links TRBV19 with TRBJ1-5; possibly TRBD1 for D (6 bases). The sequence was obtained from a man younger than 45 with type 1 diabetes. Sequenced input: central memory CD4+ T cells from blood. In DNA, the CDR3 is TGTGCCAGTAGTACAGGGGATTATTCCCCCCAGCATTTT. Residues: CASSTGDYSPQHF.